The rows below give T cell receptor beta chains drawn from one sample of a study of Graves' ophthalmopathy and Graves' hyperthyroidism. One entry per CDR3 protein results from TCRdb running MiXCR on the multiplex PCR reads. The table has hundreds of thousands of distinct CDR3 sequences, around 21% seen once. The sequenced sample was peripheral blood. The receptors derive from a woman under 30 with stable Graves' hyperthyroidism. CDR3s include the opening cysteine and the closing phenylalanine or tryptophan. D genes are given only for firm matches. Clone size appears in some rows only: once, few, many, or a class for an expanded clone.

j_call d_call clone_size cdr3_length v_call cdr3_aa cdr3_nt
TRBJ2-7 TRBD2 many 16 TRBV28 CAITSLTGREGLEQYF TGTGCCATCACGTCCCTGACCGGGCGGGAGGGCCTGGAGCAGTACTTC
TRBJ2-7 TRBD1 - 14 TRBV29-1 CSVKKRDSSYEQYF TGCAGCGTCAAAAAACGGGACAGCTCCTACGAGCAGTACTTC
TRBJ1-2 TRBD1 - 13 TRBV19 CASTVNRGQSYTF TGTGCCAGTACCGTAAACAGGGGGCAAAGCTACACCTTC
TRBJ1-2 - many 13 TRBV27 CASSNGRWYGYTF TGTGCCAGCAGTAACGGACGGTGGTATGGCTACACCTTC
TRBJ1-1 - many 13 TRBV5-1 CASSRREAGEAFF TGCGCCAGCAGTCGCCGGGAGGCGGGTGAAGCTTTCTTT
TRBJ1-2 - many 12 TRBV12-3/TRBV12-4 CASSPRQPNYTF TGTGCCAGCAGTCCAAGACAGCCTAATTACACCTTC
TRBJ2-5 - many 14 TRBV28 CASSEGGTRETQYF TGTGCCAGCAGTGAAGGCGGGACAAGAGAGACCCAGTACTTC
TRBJ2-2 - many 16 TRBV12-3/TRBV12-4 CASSLRLRMGPGELFF TGTGCCAGCAGTTTACGCCTGAGAATGGGACCCGGGGAGCTGTTTTTT
TRBJ2-7 - - 15 TRBV4-1 CASSLEGSVSYEQYF TGCGCCAGCAGCCTGGAGGGCTCCGTCTCCTACGAGCAGTACTTC
TRBJ1-1 - many 15 TRBV4-2 CASSQEGGQNTEAFF TGTGCCAGCAGCCAAGAGGGCGGCCAGAACACTGAAGCTTTCTTT
TRBJ2-7 - few 14 TRBV5-1 CASSYQRGDYEQYF TGCGCCAGCAGTTACCAACGTGGGGACTACGAGCAGTACTTC
TRBJ2-7 - many 15 TRBV7-2 CASSLAAPSRYEQYF TGTGCCAGCAGCTTAGCCGCACCCTCGAGGTACGAGCAGTACTTC
TRBJ1-5 TRBD1 many 15 TRBV19 CASRNPGQGAAPQHF TGTGCCAGTAGAAATCCGGGACAGGGGGCGGCGCCCCAGCATTTT
TRBJ2-5 - many 14 TRBV19 CASSIKMLQETQYF TGTGCCAGTAGTATCAAGATGCTCCAAGAGACCCAGTACTTC
TRBJ2-4 TRBD2 many 17 TRBV6-2/TRBV6-3 CASSSGLAGFGKNIQYF TGTGCCAGCAGTTCCGGACTAGCGGGATTCGGCAAAAACATTCAGTACTTC
TRBJ1-2 TRBD1 many 14 TRBV6-5 CASSRGTGGYGYTF TGTGCCAGCAGTCGCGGGACAGGGGGCTATGGCTACACCTTC
TRBJ1-5 - many 13 TRBV20-1 CSARRSPDQPQHF TGCAGTGCTAGAAGGTCACCCGATCAGCCCCAGCATTTT
TRBJ1-1 - many 12 TRBV29-1 CSVGAGDTEAFF TGCAGCGTTGGGGCCGGGGACACTGAAGCTTTCTTT
TRBJ2-7 - many 13 TRBV19 CASAISLSYEQYF TGTGCCAGTGCAATTTCCTTAAGCTACGAGCAGTACTTC
TRBJ2-7 - - 14 TRBV5-1 CASSLDSDTYEQYF TGCGCCAGCAGCTTGGATTCCGACACCTACGAGCAGTACTTC
TRBJ2-5 - once 16 TRBV12-3/TRBV12-4 CASSPTRDVLGETQYF TGTGCCAGCAGTCCCACCCGGGACGTGCTCGGGGAGACCCAGTACTTC
TRBJ2-7 TRBD1 - 16 TRBV6-2/TRBV6-3 CASSYSGTGDTYEQYF TGTGCCAGCAGTTACTCCGGGACAGGTGATACCTACGAGCAGTACTTC
TRBJ2-7 - many 12 TRBV27 CASSFTGYEQYF TGTGCCAGCAGTTTCACAGGCTACGAGCAGTACTTC